Presented here are 21 T cell receptor beta chains from one specimen sequenced in a study of T-cell reconstitution after alpha-beta-depleted transplantation in children. TCRbeta library preparation incorporated unique molecular identifiers. MiXCR was run by TCRdb on the PCR reads, yielding one entry per CDR3 protein. The data show hundreds of thousands of distinct CDR3 sequences, with more than 10% seen just once and around 2.8% held by the top ten. This specimen was PBMCs from the stem cell graft donor, taken from the stem cell graft. The receptor source for this set is a human donor who donated a stem cell graft to a child with acute lymphoblastic leukemia.

This clonotype was recorded many times. The V gene is TRBV7-9, the J gene TRBJ2-3, with D maybe TRBD1 (5 bases). The V gene's germline CDR1 is SEHNR and CDR2 FQNEAQ (reference sequence). This CDR3 comprises 14 residues. Trimming cost V 1 base and J 8 bases, with 13 bases left between them. The CDR3 DNA reads TGTGCCAGCAGCTTAGACAGGACGGAGAGTACGCAGTATTTT. Translated, it gives CASSLDRTESTQYF.

This clonotype was observed at least ten times. The chain uses TRBV5-6 and TRBJ1-2, with 7 bases aligning to TRBD1. Germline CDR1 SGHDT, CDR2 YYEEEE. The CDR3 extends over 14 amino acids. Unmatched junction bases numbered 7, after V lost 4 bases and J lost 4 bases. The CDR3 nucleotides are TGTGCCAGCAGCCCAGACAGGGAAGCCTATGGCTACACCTTC. Translating it yields CASSPDREAYGYTF.

The sample holds many counts of this clonotype. The chain is built from TRBV7-9 and TRBJ1-6, with D perhaps matching TRBD1 (5 bases). CDR3 length: 15 residues. The V gene lost 4 bases and the J gene lost 7 bases, with 14 bases spanning the gap. Germline loops: CDR1 SEHNR, CDR2 FQNEAQ (reference sequence). The CDR3 loop reads CASSWGRLENSPLHF. CDR3 nucleotide sequence: TGTGCCAGCAGCTGGGGACGCCTGGAGAATTCACCCCTCCACTTT.

This clonotype was seen ten or more times. The gene calls are TRBV20-1 and TRBJ2-5; D uncertain. Trimming stripped 5 bases from V and 1 base from J, with 8 bases between. Germline-derived CDR1 and CDR2 are DFQATT and SNEGSKA (reference sequence). CDR3 size: 12 residues. In DNA form, the CDR3 reads TGCAGTGCTTTGCTGCTCCAAGAGACCCAGTACTTC. It specifies CSALLLQETQYF.

This clonotype was seen repeatedly, ten times or more. The J gene is TRBJ2-7, the V gene TRBV10-3, with TRBD1 matching 8 bases. Germline V lookup: CDR1 ENHRY, CDR2 SYGVKD. The CDR3 extends over 12 amino acids. J was trimmed by 6 bases and V by 6 bases; bases with no gene match: 4. CDR3 amino acids: CAISPGGREQYF. The CDR3 bases are TGTGCCATCAGCCCAGGGGGCCGCGAGCAGTACTTC.

This clonotype was seen ten or more times. V usage is TRBV11-2 and J usage is TRBJ1-5; 8 nucleotides line up with TRBD1. The CDR3 is 14 residues long. The germline CDR1 and CDR2 sequences are SGHAT and FQNNGV. The trim removed 5 bases at V and 4 bases at J, leaving 4 bases unmatched. Here the CDR3 reads CASSLDRVNQPQHF. The CDR3 nucleotides read TGTGCCAGCAGCCTGGACAGGGTAAATCAGCCCCAGCATTTT.

This clonotype was counted many times. The chain carries TRBV10-3 and TRBJ2-3; D ambiguous. The ends were cut back, 7 bases at V and 2 bases at J, with 16 bases in the middle. Germline V gene sequence: CDR1 ENHRY, CDR2 SYGVKD. This CDR3 is built from 15 residues. The CDR3 DNA sequence: TGTGCCATCATCCGTGGAACTCAAATCACAGATACGCAGTATTTT. This sequence encodes CAIIRGTQITDTQYF.

In its sample, this clonotype was seen many times. V is TRBV20-1 and J is TRBJ2-1; 14 nucleotides match TRBD2. Germline V gene sequence: CDR1 DFQATT, CDR2 SNEGSKA (reference sequence). This CDR3 is built from 14 residues. Unmatched junction bases numbered 1, after V lost 4 bases and J lost 5 bases. The CDR3 spells CSATGLAGDNEQFF. The CDR3 nucleotides are TGCAGTGCTACGGGACTAGCGGGGGACAATGAGCAGTTCTTC.

The sample holds many counts of this clonotype. The V and J genes are TRBV9 and TRBJ2-1; 7 bases are shared with TRBD1. The CDR3 spans 15 residues. Germline CDR1 is SGDLS and CDR2 is YYNGEE. V lost 3 bases to trimming and J lost 0 bases; unmatched junction nucleotides: 3. CDR3 sequence: CASSGQGSSYNEQFF. In DNA, the CDR3 is TGTGCCAGCAGCGGACAGGGTAGCTCCTACAATGAGCAGTTCTTC.

The sample holds a few counts of this clonotype. V and J are TRBV4-1 and TRBJ2-1, with 9 bases aligning to TRBD2. Germline CDR1 and CDR2: MGHRA and YSYEKL. Trimming took 4 bases from V and 7 from J; bases not matched to a gene: 17. The CDR3 is made up of 18 amino acids. CDR3 loop: CASSPMRSSSGRRNEQFF. The CDR3 DNA reads TGCGCCAGCAGCCCTATGCGGAGTAGTAGCGGGAGAAGAAATGAGCAGTTCTTC.

At least ten counts were recorded for this clonotype. The chain combines TRBV20-1 with TRBJ2-7, with 8 bases that match TRBD2. There are 19 residues in the CDR3. CDR1 and CDR2 (germline): DFQATT, SNEGSKA (reference sequence). The trim removed 0 bases at V and 2 bases at J, leaving 18 bases unmatched. The DNA of the CDR3 is TGCAGTGCTAGAGATAGGGCTAGCGGGTCCCCGGGGGGGACCTACGAGCAGTACTTC. As protein: CSARDRASGSPGGTYEQYF.

As regards this clonotype: This may be a read error, as it is one base from a much larger clone. V gene TRBV10-3 combines with J gene TRBJ2-5; perhaps TRBD2 as D (5 bases). V was cut by 10 bases and J by 4 bases, with 28 bases left in between. Germline V gives CDR1 ENHRY, CDR2 SYGVKD. The CDR3 spans 17 residues. CDR3 amino acids: CATSSGVGRAYGETQYF. The DNA of the CDR3 is TGTGCCACCAGCTCCGGCGTTGGGCGGGCGTATGGAGAGACCCAGTACTTC.

This clonotype was counted ten times or more. V is TRBV6-2 or TRBV6-3 and J is TRBJ1-5, with D possibly matching TRBD1 (5 bases). CDR1 and CDR2 (germline): MNHEY, SVGEGT. V lost 3 bases and J 0 bases, leaving 9 bases between the germline ends. The length of the CDR3 is 15 residues. CDR3 nucleotide sequence: TGTGCCAGCAGTTATTGGGGGGATAGCAATCAGCCCCAGCATTTT. It translates to CASSYWGDSNQPQHF.

This clonotype was recorded many times. The rearrangement uses TRBV28 and TRBJ2-2; 8 bases fit TRBD2. CDR1 MDHEN and CDR2 SYDVKM come from the germline V gene. V shed 7 bases, J shed 7 bases, and the junction held 11 bases outside the gene matches. There are 15 residues in the CDR3. CDR3 region: CASTSGQRESGELFF. CDR3 coding DNA: TGTGCCAGCACAAGCGGGCAGCGGGAGAGCGGGGAGCTGTTTTTT.

This clonotype has a count of ten or more. The chain is built from TRBV7-9 and TRBJ1-2; D unclear. The V end lost 0 bases, the J end lost 6 bases, and 17 bases lay between the germline ends. The CDR3 is 16 residues long. Germline V gene data show CDR1 as SEHNR and CDR2 as FQNEAQ (reference sequence). CDR3 DNA sequence: TGTGCCAGCAGCTTAGCGCGTGTTGAAAGCCACCATGGCTACACCTTC. This sequence encodes CASSLARVESHHGYTF.

This clonotype was observed many times. CDR3 sequence reads: CSVEPNSYEQYF. CDR3 DNA: TGCAGCGTTGAACCTAACTCCTACGAGCAGTACTTC. The rearrangement uses TRBV29-1 and TRBJ2-7; D gene uncertain. Trimming shortened V by 2 bases and J by 0 bases, and 5 bases separated the two germline ends. In germline, CDR1 is SQVTM, CDR2 ANQGSEA. This CDR3 region has 12 residues.

This clonotype appeared many times. The V and J genes are TRBV29-1 and TRBJ1-1; the D is unclear. CDR1 is SQVTM and CDR2 is ANQGSEA in the germline V gene. The CDR3 is made up of 13 amino acids. Trimming took off 4 bases at V and 1 base at J, with 10 bases between the two ends. The CDR3 spells CSVVRGPNTEAFF. CDR3 DNA: TGCAGCGTTGTACGAGGACCGAACACTGAAGCTTTCTTT.

This clonotype was observed a few times. The V and J genes are TRBV18 and TRBJ1-1, with a possible D match to TRBD1 (5 bases). The ends were cut back, 4 bases at V and 0 bases at J, with 21 bases in the middle. The CDR3 length is 18 residues. Germline CDR1 KGHSH, CDR2 LQKENI. CDR3 sequence reads: CASSLLHGGASVNTEAFF. CDR3 nucleotides: TGTGCCAGCTCACTTTTGCACGGCGGGGCATCGGTGAACACTGAAGCTTTCTTT.

In this sample, this clonotype turned up many times. The V gene is TRBV10-3, the J gene TRBJ1-2; weak D call: TRBD1 (6 bases). From germline, CDR1 is ENHRY and CDR2 SYGVKD. Trimming took 3 bases from V and 4 from J, leaving 9 bases between them. The CDR3 covers 13 residues. CDR3 coding DNA: TGTGCCATCAGTGAAGGACAGTTCTATGGCTACACCTTC. Amino acid sequence: CAISEGQFYGYTF.

This clonotype was counted many times. V usage is TRBV20-1 and J usage is TRBJ1-5, with 7 positions matching TRBD1. The junction had 12 bases not matched to a gene; V was cut back by 6 bases and J by 4 bases. This CDR3 is built from 15 residues. Germline V gene lookup returns CDR1 DFQATT and CDR2 SNEGSKA (reference sequence). This CDR3 is CSATPNRGTNQPQHF. CDR3 sequence (DNA): TGCAGTGCCACACCTAACAGGGGAACAAATCAGCCCCAGCATTTT.

The V gene is TRBV5-4, the J gene TRBJ2-5, with no clear D. The length of the CDR3 is 14 residues. Germline CDR1 is SGHNT and CDR2 is YYREEE (reference sequence). V was trimmed by 4 bases and J by 4 bases, leaving 14 bases between them. CDR3 nucleotides: TGTGCCAGCAGCCCCGGCCCCCTAAGAGAGACCCAGTACTTC. It encodes CASSPGPLRETQYF.